These T cell receptor beta chains were read from a single sample in a study of blood T cell repertoires in COVID-19. Method: immunoSEQ multiplex PCR; TCRdb's copy keeps in-frame clones and lacks some. The sample has about 280,000 clones; about 82% are singletons. Material for sequencing was peripheral blood. These receptors all stem from a man in his forties or fifties with active or convalescent COVID-19. Both conserved end residues are part of each CDR3. D genes are given only for firm matches. Size is stated for part of the rows, as once, few or many counts, or as a class when the clone is expanded.

V,J,D,size,DNA,CDR3
TRBV4-3,TRBJ1-2,TRBD1,few,TGCGCCAGCAGCCAAGTGACAGGGGGGTTCTATGGCTACACCTTC,CASSQVTGGFYGYTF
TRBV5-6,TRBJ2-5,-,-,TGTGCCAGCAGCTATGAGAGGCGGGAGACCCAGTACTTC,CASSYERRETQYF
TRBV18,TRBJ2-1,TRBD2,once,TGTGCCAGCTCAGTCGTGGGAGCGGGAGCGGGTGAGCAGTTCTTC,CASSVVGAGAGEQFF
TRBV25-1,TRBJ2-7,-,-,TGTGCCAGCAGTGAAGCGGGGACCTACGAGCAGTACTTC,CASSEAGTYEQYF
TRBV6-4,TRBJ1-2,-,-,TGTGCCAGCAGTGACGGCAGGGGTAGTGGCTACACCTTC,CASSDGRGSGYTF
TRBV19,TRBJ1-5,TRBD1,-,TGTGCCTCCGGGACAGGTGGCAATCAGCCCCAGCATTTT,CASGTGGNQPQHF
TRBV7-2,TRBJ2-7,-,-,TGTGCCAGCAGCGGGGGCCATGGCCCCTACGAGCAGTACTTC,CASSGGHGPYEQYF
TRBV10-1,TRBJ2-2,-,-,TGCGCCAGCAGTGAGCAACCAGGAACCGGGGAGCTGTTTTTT,CASSEQPGTGELFF
TRBV7-9,TRBJ1-2,TRBD1,-,TGTGCCAGCAGCTTAGGGACAGGGAACGGCTACACCTTC,CASSLGTGNGYTF
TRBV5-5,TRBJ2-2,TRBD2,-,TGTGCCAGCAGCTTGGGTGGTCGGCGGGAGGGGACCGGGGAGCTGTTTTTT,CASSLGGRREGTGELFF
TRBV3-1/TRBV3-2,TRBJ2-3,TRBD2,-,TGTGCCAGCAGCCAGCCCGGGACTAGAGTGGTAGATACGCAGTATTTT,CASSQPGTRVVDTQYF
TRBV5-6,TRBJ2-7,TRBD2,-,TGTGCCAGCACCTGGGGGGGAGAGGTTGACGAGCAGTACTTC,CASTWGGEVDEQYF
TRBV27,TRBJ1-2,TRBD1,few,TGTGCCAGCGGCACCACAGGGGTTTGGTCGGGTGGCTACACCTTC,CASGTTGVWSGGYTF
TRBV19,TRBJ1-5,TRBD1,-,TGTGCCTCTAGGGACAGACTTAGCAATCAGCCCCAGCATTTT,CASRDRLSNQPQHF
TRBV4-2,TRBJ2-3,TRBD2,once,TGTGCCAGCAGCCCCACAGGACTAGCGGACCTAGATACGCAGTATTTT,CASSPTGLADLDTQYF
TRBV4-1,TRBJ2-7,TRBD1,-,TGCGCCAGCAGCCAAGAAGAGACAGGGGGCTACGAGCAGTACTTC,CASSQEETGGYEQYF
TRBV15,TRBJ2-1,TRBD2,-,TGTGCCACCACCCCCGAGCGGGGGGCCTACAATGAGCAGTTCTTC,CATTPERGAYNEQFF
TRBV5-1,TRBJ2-1,TRBD2,-,TGCGCCAGCAGCGTGGGACTAGCGGACTCCTACAATGAGCAGTTCTTC,CASSVGLADSYNEQFF
TRBV18,TRBJ1-2,TRBD1,once,TGTGCCACCACAGGGGCGGACTATGGCTACACCTTC,CATTGADYGYTF
TRBV29-1,TRBJ2-7,TRBD1,-,TGCAGCGTCCAGGGACAGACCTACGAGCAGTACTTC,CSVQGQTYEQYF
TRBV12-3/TRBV12-4,TRBJ2-1,TRBD2,few,TGTGCCAGCAGCCCACGGCTAGCGGGAGAGCAGTTCTTC,CASSPRLAGEQFF
TRBV27,TRBJ2-3,TRBD2,-,TGTGCCAGCAGCAACCTCGGACTAGCCGGAGATACGCAGTATTTT,CASSNLGLAGDTQYF
TRBV15,TRBJ2-7,-,-,TGTGCCACCAGCAGCCACCCCCGGAGCTCCTACGAGCAGTACTTC,CATSSHPRSSYEQYF
TRBV6-1,TRBJ2-5,-,-,TGTGCCAGCAGTGAAGGATCCCTTTGGAGCGCGGAGACCCAGTACTTC,CASSEGSLWSAETQYF
TRBV18,TRBJ1-5,-,-,TGTGCCAGCTCAGAAGAGCGCCGCGATCAGCCCCAGCATTTT,CASSEERRDQPQHF
TRBV14,TRBJ2-1,TRBD2,-,TGTGCCAGCAGCCAAGGACTAGCTTTTAACTCTTTGAATGAGCAGTTCTTC,CASSQGLAFNSLNEQFF
TRBV7-8,TRBJ2-5,-,-,TGTGCCAGCAGCTCCGTAGCATCAGAGACCCAGTACTTC,CASSSVASETQYF
TRBV4-2,TRBJ2-7,TRBD2,-,TGTGCCAGCAGCCAAAGTTCCGGGAGGTTCGACGAGCAGTACTTC,CASSQSSGRFDEQYF
TRBV29-1,TRBJ1-4,TRBD1,-,TGCAGCGGCATGTCGGGACAGGATAATGAAAAACTGTTTTTT,CSGMSGQDNEKLFF
TRBV29-1,TRBJ2-5,-,-,TGCAGCGTTGACGAGGCTAGAATGCCCCAGTACTTC,CSVDEARMPQYF
TRBV21-1,TRBJ1-3,-,-,TGTGCCAGCAGCCCCCGGAATATCTTCGGGAGTCACTCTGGAAACACCATATATTTT,CASSPRNIFGSHSGNTIYF
TRBV30,TRBJ1-2,-,-,TGTGCCTGGAGTGAGGGAGGGCATGGCTACACCTTC,CAWSEGGHGYTF
TRBV28,TRBJ1-5,-,once,TGTGCCAGCAGAGCCCACGGAGGTGGTAGCAATCAGCCCCAGCATTTT,CASRAHGGGSNQPQHF
TRBV7-8,TRBJ1-3,-,few,TGTGCCAGCAGCTTAGGTTTCGGGTCTGGAAACACCATATATTTT,CASSLGFGSGNTIYF
TRBV29-1,TRBJ1-1,-,-,TGCAGCGTCTTACAGAGGCGGGAAGAAGCTTTCTTT,CSVLQRREEAFF
TRBV12-3/TRBV12-4,TRBJ1-5,-,-,TGTGCCAGCAGCTCCAGTGGGCCCCAGCATTTT,CASSSSGPQHF
TRBV28,TRBJ2-7,-,-,TGTGCCAGCAGCCTAGGAGGGAACTCGATCTCCTACGAGCAGTACTTC,CASSLGGNSISYEQYF
TRBV10-3,TRBJ1-3,-,-,TGTGCCATCAGGGGGACCCAAGACAGGGGAAACACCATATATTTT,CAIRGTQDRGNTIYF
TRBV7-2,TRBJ1-2,TRBD1,-,TGTGCCAGCAGCTTTCAGACAGGGGCCGCGTTTGGCTACACCTTC,CASSFQTGAAFGYTF
TRBV7-6,TRBJ2-4,-,-,TGTGCCAGCGCCTCGGGAAACATTCAGTACTTC,CASASGNIQYF
TRBV5-5,TRBJ2-5,TRBD1,-,TGTGCCAGCAGCTCACAGGGGGCCCCATACTTC,CASSSQGAPYF
TRBV19,TRBJ2-1,TRBD2,-,TGTGCCAGTAGTATTCCGGCTAGCGGGAGGGGAGATGAGCAGTTCTTC,CASSIPASGRGDEQFF
TRBV3-1/TRBV3-2,TRBJ1-2,-,-,TGTGCCAGCAGCCGGCACAGGACCTATGGCTACACCTTC,CASSRHRTYGYTF
TRBV7-8,TRBJ2-3,-,-,TGTGCCAGCAGCTCCCCCGGGTACACAGATACGCAGTATTTT,CASSSPGYTDTQYF
TRBV28,TRBJ1-2,TRBD1,-,TGTGCCAGCCCAGTCCCCAGGGACAGGGTTCGTGGCTACACCTTC,CASPVPRDRVRGYTF
TRBV20-1,TRBJ2-2,TRBD2,-,TGCAGTGCTAGTTTACTAGCGGCTAACACCGGGGAGCTGTTTTTT,CSASLLAANTGELFF
TRBV7-2,TRBJ1-2,-,-,TGTGCCAGCAGCTCCCCCCTCCTCAACTATGGCTACACCTTC,CASSSPLLNYGYTF
TRBV6-5,TRBJ1-1,-,-,TGTGCCAGCAGTTACGACAGGTTGAACACTGAAGCTTTCTTT,CASSYDRLNTEAFF
TRBV29-1,TRBJ2-5,-,-,TGCAGCGTATCAGACGGGTCCGAGACCCAGTACTTC,CSVSDGSETQYF
TRBV28,TRBJ2-1,-,-,TGTGCCAGCAGTTTGTGGGGGCGAAATGAGCAGTTCTTC,CASSLWGRNEQFF
TRBV6-5,TRBJ2-7,-,-,TGTGCCAGCAGTTACCGACAGGCCAACTACGAGCAGTACTTC,CASSYRQANYEQYF
TRBV2,TRBJ2-2,TRBD2,-,TGTGCCAGCAGTGTTCTGCGGGAGTATTACATCGGGGAGCTGTTTTTT,CASSVLREYYIGELFF